This passage covers 10 T cell receptor beta chains from one sample sequenced in a study of T cells in women clearing cervical HPV infection. Assay used: immunoSEQ multiplex PCR; TCRdb lists only in-frame clones, some missing. Seen in this sample are 20,000 to 25,000 clones; the ten most common clones hold around 9.3%. Source material: blood buffy coat. The receptor set was obtained from a woman between 18 and 70 years old with a cervical HPV16 infection that either progressed to CIN3+ or cleared (not recorded which).

Details on this clone: The CDR3 extends 3 residues past the end of the read, so its final part is completed from the germline J gene. The gene calls are TRBV7-3 and TRBJ2-3; 7 nucleotides match TRBD2. Germline V CDR1 and CDR2: SGHTA, FQGTGA. The J segment lost 1 base and the V segment lost 1 base, leaving 5 bases of the junction unmatched. This CDR3 is built from 16 residues. CDR3 sequence: CASSLIGGIGTDTQYF. The sequenced part of the CDR3 DNA is TGTGCCAGCAGCTTAATCGGGGGGATCGGCACAGATACG.

About this clone itself: The DNA ends 3 residues before the CDR3 does, and the rest of the CDR3 is filled in from the germline J gene. The V call is TRBV15, the J call TRBJ2-5; a weak D match, TRBD1 (7 bases). Germline values: CDR1 LNHNV, CDR2 YYDKDF (reference sequence). The CDR3 runs 13 residues. Trimming took 8 bases from V and 2 from J, leaving 12 bases between them. The DNA read from the CDR3 is TGTGCCACCGGGCGGGACAGTCAAGAGACC. It encodes CATGRDSQET. The whole CDR3 sequence is CATGRDSQETQYF.

Concerning this clone itself: The read ends 3 residues before the CDR3 terminus; that terminus is restored from the germline J gene. V usage is TRBV7-9 and J usage is TRBJ1-1; D might be TRBD1 (5 bases). CDR3 size: 13 residues. Per the germline V gene, CDR1 is SEHNR and CDR2 is FQNEAQ (reference sequence). V lost 5 bases and J 1 base, leaving 8 bases between the germline ends. Partial CDR3 DNA: TGTGCCAGCAGCCAGCAGGGGAACACTGAA. The encoded protein is CASSQQGNTE. The CDR3 as a whole reads CASSQQGNTEAFF.

With regard to this clone: The CDR3 end lies 3 residues beyond the end of the read and is filled in from the germline J gene. V usage is TRBV19 and J usage is TRBJ2-4; D is perhaps TRBD1 (6 bases). The CDR3 spans 13 residues. CDR1 is LNHDA and CDR2 is SQIVND in the germline V gene (reference sequence). The CDR3 is CASSRTANYGQYF. CDR3 DNA (partial): TGTGCCAGTAGTAGGACAGCTAACTATGGT.

A note on this clone: Read coverage stops 3 residues before the CDR3 terminus; the germline J gene supplies the remainder. The chain employs TRBV11-3 and TRBJ2-1, with D perhaps TRBD1 (5 bases). This CDR3 region has 13 residues. Germline V gives CDR1 SGHNT, CDR2 YENEEA. V gave up 1 base and J gave up 7 bases, with 8 bases separating them. The CDR3 bases that were read are TGTGCCAGCAGCTTAGGAGCAGGGAATGAG. Protein product: CASSLGAGNE. The full CDR3 protein is CASSLGAGNEQFF.

Comment on this clone: The sequence runs out 3 residues before the end of the CDR3; the remainder is reconstructed from the germline J gene. The rearrangement joins TRBV11-3 to TRBJ2-2; no firm D call. Germline lookup yields CDR1 SGHNT and CDR2 YENEEA. Between the trimmed V and J ends, which lost 5 bases and 1 base, there was a span of 8 bases. CDR3 size: 14 residues. This CDR3 is CASSVGRNTGELFF. CDR3 DNA (partial): TGTGCCAGCAGCGTCGGTCGGAACACCGGGGAG.

Comment on this clone: The read gets to within 3 residues of the CDR3 end, and the germline J gene fills in the rest. The chain uses TRBV19 and TRBJ2-6, with D possibly being TRBD2 (6 bases). Trimming removed 9 bases from V and 2 bases from J, with 14 bases in between. Germline V gives CDR1 LNHDA, CDR2 SQIVND (reference sequence). The CDR3 is 15 amino acids. The CDR3: CASTPTGAGANVLTF. The DNA read from the CDR3 is TGTGCCAGCACCCCTACGGGGGCTGGGGCCAACGTC.

Details on this clone: The read ends 3 residues before the CDR3 terminus; that terminus is restored from the germline J gene. V gene TRBV9 combines with J gene TRBJ2-3; possible D gene TRBD2, 5 bases. V was pared by 0 bases and J by 2 bases, with 13 bases between. The germline V gene has CDR1 SGDLS and CDR2 YYNGEE. The CDR3 extends over 16 amino acids. CDR3 DNA, as far as it was read: TGTGCCAGCAGCGTAGCTGCTAGCCCCCCCACAGATACG. Its protein is CASSVAASPPTDT. The whole CDR3 sequence is CASSVAASPPTDTQYF.

Concerning this clone: The observed sequence ends 3 residues before the CDR3 terminus, with the missing tail filled in from the germline J gene. V gene TRBV30 combines with J gene TRBJ1-3; D unresolved. CDR3 length: 13 amino acids. V was pared by 2 bases and J by 0 bases, with 5 bases between. CDR1 GTSNPN and CDR2 SVGIG come from the germline V gene (reference sequence). Here the CDR3 reads CAWSSGSGNTIYF. The DNA read from the CDR3 is TGTGCCTGGAGTTCAGGCTCTGGAAACACC.

In the case of this clone: Germline is not matched at one junction end, which may reflect a read error. The read terminates 3 residues before the CDR3 end, so the remaining end is supplied by the germline J gene. The gene calls are TRBV4-2 and TRBJ2-7, with a possible D match to TRBD2 (5 bases). The germline V gene has CDR1 LGHNA and CDR2 YNFKEQ. CDR3 size: 15 residues. Incomplete CDR3 DNA: TGCGCCAGCAGCCAGGAACGGGGTTCATTCGACGAG. Protein product: CASSQERGSFDE. The full CDR3 is CASSQERGSFDEQYF.